A selection of T cell receptor beta chains follows, all from one sample in a study of early T cells in non-severe SARS-CoV-2 infection. TCRdb re-called the 5' RACE reads through MiXCR, storing one row per CDR3 protein. The table has over 95,000 distinct CDR3 sequences, roughly 15% seen once; the top ten hold roughly 1.2%. The sequenced sample was whole blood. The receptors here all came from an adult who was a healthcare worker with PCR-confirmed SARS-CoV-2 infection or an uninfected control (not recorded which). Each CDR3 is given with its conserved first and last residue. The D gene is left open where the match is weak. The size of a clone is reported for some rows only, either as once, few or many, or as a class for expanded clones.

>.|TRBV4-2|.|TRBJ2-1
TGTGCCAGCAGCCAAGAGGGGTACTACAATGAGCAGTTCTTC
CASSQEGYYNEQFF
>TRBD2|TRBV6-2/TRBV6-3|.|TRBJ2-2
TGTGCCAGCAGATCCGGGACTAGCGGGAGTGGGGAGCTGTTTTTT
CASRSGTSGSGELFF
>TRBD2|TRBV7-8|.|TRBJ2-3
TGTGCCAGCAGCTTATATCGTCGCCCTAGCGGGGGGAACACAGATACGCAGTATTTT
CASSLYRRPSGGNTDTQYF
>.|TRBV10-3|few|TRBJ1-2
TGTGCCATCAGTGGAGCCGGGACGCCGGTCTACACCTTC
CAISGAGTPVYTF
>TRBD1|TRBV27|few|TRBJ2-2
TGTGCCAGCAGTTGGGGGACAGGGGACACCGGGGAGCTGTTTTTT
CASSWGTGDTGELFF
>.|TRBV6-6|many|TRBJ1-2
TGTGCCAGCAGTTACTCACAGATGGCTAACTATGGCTACACCTTC
CASSYSQMANYGYTF
>.|TRBV6-2/TRBV6-3|few|TRBJ1-1
TGTGCCGCTCTGGGGCTAAGCGCTGAAGCTTTCTTT
CAALGLSAEAFF
>.|TRBV29-1|.|TRBJ2-1
TGCAGCGTTGAACGCGAACGTGAGCAGTTCTTC
CSVEREREQFF
>TRBD1|TRBV5-4|few|TRBJ1-1
TGTGCCAGCAGCGGGGGAGGGGACAGGGGTTTGGACACTGAAGCTTTCTTT
CASSGGGDRGLDTEAFF
>.|TRBV6-5|.|TRBJ1-3
TGTGCCAGCTGTTACTCGTCTGGAAACACCATATATTTT
CASCYSSGNTIYF
>.|TRBV28|few|TRBJ2-3
TGTGCCAGCAGTTGGACAGGGAGGGGGACAGATACGCAGTATTTT
CASSWTGRGTDTQYF
>.|TRBV28|.|TRBJ2-7
TGTGCCAGCAGCCAATTACGCGTCGGCTCCTACGAGCAGTACTTC
CASSQLRVGSYEQYF
>TRBD2|TRBV7-9|many|TRBJ2-5
TGTGCCAGCAGCTCCCAGCGGGAGGTTACCCAAGAGACCCAGTACTTC
CASSSQREVTQETQYF
>.|TRBV12-3/TRBV12-4|few|TRBJ2-3
TGTGCCAGCAGTTTACATGGGCTCCCAGATACGCAGTATTTT
CASSLHGLPDTQYF
>.|TRBV28|few|TRBJ1-1
TGTGCCAGCAAGAACCGGGACGCAGATAGGACTGAAGCTTTCTTT
CASKNRDADRTEAFF
>TRBD1|TRBV7-9|.|TRBJ2-1
TGTGCCAGCAGTCCCCAAACAGGGGTGAGCTCCTACAATGAGCAGTTCTTC
CASSPQTGVSSYNEQFF
>.|TRBV7-9|.|TRBJ2-3
TGTGCCAGCAGAAATACGGGCGGCCAGTATTTT
CASRNTGGQYF
>TRBD2|TRBV15|.|TRBJ2-3
TGTGCCACCAGCAGAGCAGCGGGAGGGTCAGATACGCAGTATTTT
CATSRAAGGSDTQYF
>.|TRBV2|many|TRBJ1-1
TGTGCCAGCAGCCCGGACAGTATCCGCACTGAAGCTTTCTTT
CASSPDSIRTEAFF
>TRBD1|TRBV2|.|TRBJ1-5
TGTGCCAGCGTACCGACAGGGGGTAATCAGCCCCAGCATTTT
CASVPTGGNQPQHF
>.|TRBV5-6|.|TRBJ2-7
TGTGCCAGCAGCTTGTCCGGGGACGAGCAGTACTTC
CASSLSGDEQYF
>.|TRBV6-2/TRBV6-3|.|TRBJ2-2
TGTGCCAGCAGTTACCCTCCGGGGCAACGAGGGGAGCTGTTTTTT
CASSYPPGQRGELFF
>.|TRBV5-5|.|TRBJ2-7
TGTGCCAGCAGCCAAACAGAAAGAGGGTCCACCTACGAGCAGTACTTC
CASSQTERGSTYEQYF
>.|TRBV6-2/TRBV6-3|.|TRBJ1-5
TGTGCCAGCAGTTACATAAGGGTTGATCAGCCCCAGCATTTT
CASSYIRVDQPQHF
>TRBD2|TRBV7-6|.|TRBJ2-1
TGTGCCAGCAGCTGGGGGAGGGCCCTCTACAATGAGCAGTTCTTC
CASSWGRALYNEQFF
>TRBD1|TRBV5-5|many|TRBJ1-6
TGTGCCAGCAGCTCAGGGGGCTGGGATTCACCCCTCCACTTT
CASSSGGWDSPLHF
>.|TRBV20-1|.|TRBJ2-7
TGCAGTGCTACCGGGTCAGACCTCTACGAGCAGTACTTC
CSATGSDLYEQYF
>.|TRBV20-1|few|TRBJ1-1
TGCAGTGCTAGAGAGCCGAACACTGAAGCTTTCTTT
CSAREPNTEAFF
>TRBD2|TRBV20-1|.|TRBJ2-1
TGCAGTGCTAGAGATTTCCAGCGGGGGGACAATGAGCAGTTCTTC
CSARDFQRGDNEQFF
>.|TRBV20-1|.|TRBJ2-3
TGCAGTGCTAGACCCTTGAAAAGCACAGATACGCAGTATTTT
CSARPLKSTDTQYF
>.|TRBV2|.|TRBJ2-7
TGTGCCAGCAGGATGGACAGCTACGAGCAGTACTTC
CASRMDSYEQYF
>TRBD2|TRBV10-3|once|TRBJ2-7
TGTGCCATCAGTGAGTCTGGCCGTAGCGGGAGGAACTCCTACGAGCAGTACTTC
CAISESGRSGRNSYEQYF
>TRBD1|TRBV6-6|few|TRBJ1-1
TGTGCCAGCACCGACAGGGAGGAAACTGAAGCTTTCTTT
CASTDREETEAFF
>TRBD1|TRBV7-2|.|TRBJ1-5
TGTGCCAGCAGCTCAGACAGGGGTGGCAATCAGCCCCAGCATTTT
CASSSDRGGNQPQHF
>TRBD2|TRBV5-1|.|TRBJ2-1
TGCGCCAGCAGCTTGGATTTCGGGAGCGGGAGACCATCCTACAATGAGCAGTTCTTC
CASSLDFGSGRPSYNEQFF
>TRBD1|TRBV11-3|.|TRBJ2-2
TGTGCCAGCAGCTCCGTGGACAGGTTGGGTCGTTCGGGGGAGCTGTTTTTT
CASSSVDRLGRSGELFF
>.|TRBV28|.|TRBJ2-7
TGTGCCAGCGGCGACTGGCGGGGCTCCTACGAGCAGTACTTC
CASGDWRGSYEQYF
>.|TRBV9|few|TRBJ2-5
TGTGCCAGCAGCGTAGCTACGGCCTGGGGAGAGACCCAGTACTTC
CASSVATAWGETQYF
>.|TRBV9|few|TRBJ1-2
TGTGCCAGCAGCCCTTCGCGCGAGGGGCTTAACTATGGCTACACCTTC
CASSPSREGLNYGYTF
>.|TRBV4-3|many|TRBJ2-3
TGCGCCAGCAGCCGCAACCCAGGAACACCAGATACGCAGTATTTT
CASSRNPGTPDTQYF
>.|TRBV27|few|TRBJ1-5
TGTGCCAGCAGTTCGTCTAGCAATCAGCCCCAGCATTTT
CASSSSSNQPQHF
>.|TRBV7-2|once|TRBJ2-5
TGTGCCAGCAGCCACGGTGGGAGCCAGTACTTC
CASSHGGSQYF
>TRBD1|TRBV4-1|few|TRBJ1-1
TGCGCCAGCAGCCAGCTCGGGACAGCCAACTTTGAAGCTTTCTTT
CASSQLGTANFEAFF
>.|TRBV18|few|TRBJ1-5
TGTGCCAGCTCCCCAAAAGCAGGGATCTTTGACAATCAGCCCCAGCATTTT
CASSPKAGIFDNQPQHF
>.|TRBV6-6|few|TRBJ2-7
TGTGCCAGCAGTTCCGAGGCTTACGCGGGGCGTGTGTTC
CASSSEAYAGRVF
>TRBD1|TRBV24-1|few|TRBJ2-1
TGTGCCACCAGTGATCCGCAGGGGGCTAATGCAGACAATGAGCAGTTCTTC
CATSDPQGANADNEQFF
>.|TRBV28|once|TRBJ2-7
TGTGCCAGCAGTCCGCCCGGGGCGATTTCCGAGCAGTACTTC
CASSPPGAISEQYF
>.|TRBV5-1|.|TRBJ2-5
TGCGCCAGCAGCTTCGCGGAGACCCAGTACTTC
CASSFAETQYF
>.|TRBV20-1|.|TRBJ1-5
TGCAGTGCTACGTATAGCAATCAGCCCCAGCATTTT
CSATYSNQPQHF